The following is a T cell receptor (beta chain) sequence with its context. Its antigen is as yet unknown. This record belongs to a study of beta chain features in type 1 diabetes. General study findings and limits: The naive, central memory and Treg TCRB repertoires showed an apparent similarity that was greater among patients than among healthy donors. The question left open here concerned HLA type influencing TCRB rearrangement.

The CDR3 has 15 amino acids. The ends lost 0 bases at V and 8 bases at J; junction bases unmatched: 7. Germline V gene sequence: CDR1 MNHEY, CDR2 SVGAGI. Isolated RNA was reverse transcribed in full, so expressed TCRB transcripts were sequenced. Sequenced by immunoSEQ multiplex PCR; TCRdb stores in-frame clones only, minus some. Of 150,000 to 200,000 clones listed, approximately 9% were seen once; the top ten hold less than 3%. The sequenced sample consisted of central memory CD4+ T cells from blood. V usage is TRBV6-5 and J usage is TRBJ2-1; the match to TRBD2 covers 7 bases. The sequence was collected from a woman under 30 in good health. CDR3 amino acids: CASSYSTSWPDEQFF. The CDR3 nucleotides read TGTGCCAGCAGTTACTCGACTAGCTGGCCTGATGAGCAGTTCTTC.